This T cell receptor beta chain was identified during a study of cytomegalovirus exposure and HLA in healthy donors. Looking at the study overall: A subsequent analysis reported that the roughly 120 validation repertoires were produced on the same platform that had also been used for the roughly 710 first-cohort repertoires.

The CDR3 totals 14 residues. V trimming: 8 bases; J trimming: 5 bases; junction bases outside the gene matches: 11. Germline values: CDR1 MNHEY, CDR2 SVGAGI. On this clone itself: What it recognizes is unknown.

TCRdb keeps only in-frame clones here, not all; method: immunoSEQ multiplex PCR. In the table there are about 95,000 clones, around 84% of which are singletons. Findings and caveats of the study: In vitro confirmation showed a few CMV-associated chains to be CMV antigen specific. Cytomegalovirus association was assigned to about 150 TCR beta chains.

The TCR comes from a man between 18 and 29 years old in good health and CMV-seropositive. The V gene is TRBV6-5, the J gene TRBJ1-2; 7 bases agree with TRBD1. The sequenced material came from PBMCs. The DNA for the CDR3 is TGTGCCAGCGGGACAGCACTTAGGGGGTATGGCTACACCTTC. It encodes CASGTALRGYGYTF.